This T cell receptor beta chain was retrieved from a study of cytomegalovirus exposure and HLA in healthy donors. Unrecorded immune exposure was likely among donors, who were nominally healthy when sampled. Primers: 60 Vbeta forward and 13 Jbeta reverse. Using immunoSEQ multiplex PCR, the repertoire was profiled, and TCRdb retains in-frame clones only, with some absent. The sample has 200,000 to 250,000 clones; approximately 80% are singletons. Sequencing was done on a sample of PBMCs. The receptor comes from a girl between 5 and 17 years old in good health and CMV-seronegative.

The CDR3 here is CASSGGSGGETQYF. The CDR3, as DNA: TGCGCCAGCAGCGGAGGTAGCGGGGGAGAGACCCAGTACTTC. The chain joins TRBV5-1 to TRBJ2-5, with 9 bases aligning to TRBD2. V shed 4 bases, J shed 4 bases, and the junction held 5 bases outside the gene matches. This CDR3 is 14 amino acids long. Germline-derived CDR1 and CDR2 are SGHRS and YFSETQ.